This T cell receptor beta chain was obtained from a study of neurological immune-mediated disorders. Germline CDR1 reads LNHNV; CDR2 reads YYDKDF (reference sequence). The V gene lost 1 base and the J gene lost 5 bases, with 6 bases spanning the gap. The CDR3 has 12 residues. At least ten counts were recorded for this clonotype. As for time point: longitudinal time-point 2. 2 million unsorted PBMCs were stored in RNAlater at -80 °C before RNA extraction. TCRdb reanalysed the 5' RACE reads using MiXCR and keeps one entry per CDR3 protein. The data hold roughly 60,000 distinct CDR3 sequences, with more than 7.5% observed a single time.

The chain recombines TRBV15 with TRBJ2-7, with D uncertain. Sequencing was performed on PBMCs. This receptor was taken from a man younger than 40 in good health. CDR3 sequence: CATSRVGNEQYF. CDR3 coding DNA: TGTGCCACCAGCAGAGTAGGGAACGAGCAGTACTTC. The variable domain in full, with the rest retrieved from reference TRBV15 and TRBJ2-7, is DAMVIQNPRYQVTQFGKPVTLSCSQTLNHNVMYWYQQKSSQAPKLLFHYYDKDFNNEADTPDNFQSRRPNTSFCFLDIRSPGLGDTAMYLCATSRVGNEQYFGPGTRLTVT.